Listed here are 16 T cell receptor beta chains from one sample, sequenced in a study of blood T cell repertoires in COVID-19. Sequencing used immunoSEQ multiplex PCR; TCRdb keeps in-frame clones, though not all of them. Of around 250,000 clones listed, over 70% are singletons. The material sequenced was peripheral blood. These receptors all come from an older woman with COVID-19, enrolled during active disease.

This chain joins TRBV2 and TRBJ2-3; 10 bases agree with TRBD2. The V segment lost 8 bases and the J segment 1 base; nucleotides outside the gene matches: 9. Germline-derived CDR1 and CDR2 are SNHLY and FYNNEI. The CDR3 is 16 residues long. Here the CDR3 DNA reads TGTGCCAGCGGGAAAAGCGGGAGGGCCGGCACAGATACGCAGTATTTT. Translation gives CASGKSGRAGTDTQYF.

This clone was seen only a few times. The CDR3, as DNA: TGTGCCAGCAGTGGGTTATCGGTACAGGGTGAATCTGAAGCTTTCTTT. Its protein product is CASSGLSVQGESEAFF. This chain connects TRBV25-1 to TRBJ1-1; D possibly corresponds to TRBD1 (6 bases). The CDR3 is made up of 16 amino acids. V was clipped by 4 bases and J by 6 bases, with 21 bases between them. Per germline, CDR1 MGHDK and CDR2 SYGVNS.

This clone was detected only a few times. V usage is TRBV19 and J usage is TRBJ2-6, with 7 bases identical to TRBD1. This CDR3 is built from 15 residues. The V gene's germline CDR1 is LNHDA and CDR2 SQIVND (reference sequence). J gave up 2 bases and V 4 bases, and 2 bases lay outside the gene matches. The CDR3 DNA reads TGTGCCAGTAGTACCGACAGGGCTGGGGCCAACGTCCTGACTTTC. The encoded protein is CASSTDRAGANVLTF.

The rearrangement uses TRBV4-1 and TRBJ2-1, with 16 bases aligning to TRBD2. Losses at the gene ends were 2 bases for V and 4 bases for J; bases not matched to a gene: 8. Germline CDR1 and CDR2: MGHRA and YSYEKL. The CDR3 loop spans 19 amino acids. For the CDR3, the DNA is TGCGCCAGCAGCCAAATGGGGACTAGCGGGAGGGGAGGGTACAATGAGCAGTTCTTC. It yields the protein CASSQMGTSGRGGYNEQFF.

In its sample, this clone was seen a few times. This chain's CDR3 is CASSQNNEQFF. CDR3 bases: TGTGCCAGCAGCCAGAACAATGAGCAGTTCTTC. This chain uses TRBV5-4 with TRBJ2-1; D is uncertain. Per germline, CDR1 SGHNT and CDR2 YYREEE (reference sequence). With 4 bases removed from V and 5 bases from J, the gap between germline ends came to 4 bases. The CDR3 covers 11 residues.

V usage is TRBV15 and J usage is TRBJ1-2, with D hard to call. Germline V gene lookup returns CDR1 LNHNV and CDR2 YYDKDF (reference sequence). This CDR3 region has 15 residues. The V gene lost 0 bases and the J gene lost 8 bases, with 16 bases spanning the gap. The CDR3 protein is CATSRDPTASGGYTF. The CDR3 DNA is TGTGCCACCAGCAGAGACCCTACGGCGTCCGGGGGCTACACCTTC.

In its sample, this clone was seen a few times. J is TRBJ2-7 and V is TRBV3-1 (or the pseudogene TRBV3-2); TRBD1 aligns across 7 bases. After removal of 2 bases from V and 3 bases from J, the junction contained 4 bases not matched to a gene. Germline CDR1 LGHDT, CDR2 YNNKEL (reference sequence). CDR3 length: 14 amino acids. CDR3 bases: TGTGCCAGCAGCCAAATGACAGGGATCTACGAGCAGTACTTC. This translates into CASSQMTGIYEQYF.

This sequence joins TRBV19 and TRBJ2-2; D is ambiguous. CDR3 length: 14 residues. Germline CDR1 reads LNHDA; CDR2 reads SQIVND (reference sequence). V was pared by 6 bases and J by 1 base, with 9 bases between. The CDR3 sequence: CASRVAVNTGELFF. CDR3 DNA: TGTGCCAGTAGGGTCGCAGTGAACACCGGGGAGCTGTTTTTT.

V gene TRBV5-6 combines with J gene TRBJ1-5; D is undetermined. Between the trimmed V and J ends, which lost 2 bases and 0 bases, there was a span of 18 bases. CDR1 is SGHDT and CDR2 is YYEEEE in the germline V gene. The CDR3 loop spans 18 amino acids. CDR3 loop: CASSFPGVWEYSNQPQHF. DNA of the CDR3: TGTGCCAGCAGCTTTCCCGGGGTGTGGGAATATAGCAATCAGCCCCAGCATTTT.

The table lists this clone with a count of one. The V call is TRBV28, the J call TRBJ1-2; unclear D gene. From germline, CDR1 is MDHEN and CDR2 SYDVKM. There are 13 residues in the CDR3. Trimming left V 4 bases short and J 8 bases short, with 14 bases between. The CDR3 bases are TGTGCCAGCAGTTCCTACCTTCTCTGGGGCTACACCTTC. It yields the protein CASSSYLLWGYTF.

V gene TRBV6-5 combines with J gene TRBJ2-7; 11 bases align to TRBD2. CDR1 and CDR2 (germline): MNHEY, SVGAGI. The CDR3 totals 15 residues. J gave up 4 bases and V 0 bases, and 2 bases lay outside the gene matches. For the CDR3, the DNA is TGTGCCAGCAGTTACTCGGGGACTAGCGGTTACGAGCAGTACTTC. Translation: CASSYSGTSGYEQYF.

The chain couples TRBV9 to TRBJ1-4; D remains unclear. Germline CDR1 SGDLS, CDR2 YYNGEE. CDR3 length: 13 residues. Between the trimmed V and J ends, which lost 2 bases and 4 bases, there was a span of 6 bases. CDR3 sequence reads: CASSVNFNEKLFF. DNA for the CDR3: TGTGCCAGCAGCGTTAATTTTAATGAAAAACTGTTTTTT.

The chain is built from TRBV5-4 and TRBJ1-6; perhaps TRBD1 as D (5 bases). V was cut by 0 bases and J by 5 bases, with 9 bases left in between. The CDR3 runs to 15 residues. Germline V lookup: CDR1 SGHNT, CDR2 YYREEE (reference sequence). CDR3 DNA: TGTGCCAGCAGCTTGGTACAGGACCATAATTCACCCCTCCACTTT. Amino acids: CASSLVQDHNSPLHF.

CDR3 coding DNA: TGTGCCAGTAGTTTCAGGACAGGGGGGAACACCGGGGAGCTGTTTTTT. As protein: CASSFRTGGNTGELFF. V is TRBV19 and J is TRBJ2-2; 10 nucleotides line up with TRBD1. The ends lost 5 bases at V and 1 base at J; junction bases unmatched: 4. This CDR3 has 16 amino acids. Germline CDR1 reads LNHDA; CDR2 reads SQIVND (reference sequence).

This chain joins TRBV7-9 and TRBJ2-7, with D possibly being TRBD2 (5 bases). CDR3 length: 12 amino acids. The V gene's germline CDR1 is SEHNR and CDR2 FQNEAQ (reference sequence). Trimming stripped 5 bases from V and 3 bases from J, with 8 bases between. In nucleotides, the CDR3 is TGTGCCAGCAGCACGGAGGTCTACGAGCAGTACTTC. Protein sequence: CASSTEVYEQYF. The full variable domain, in which reference TRBV7-9 and TRBJ2-7 provide the parts outside the CDR3, is DTGVSQNPRHKITKRGQNVTFRCDPISEHNRLYWYRQTLGQGPEFLTYFQNEAQLEKSRLLSDRFSAERPKGSFSTLEIQRTEQGDSAMYLCASSTEVYEQYFGPGTRLTVT.

On this clone itself: Other nucleotide sequences in the sample specify the same CDR3. The V call is TRBV19, the J call TRBJ2-2, with TRBD1 matching 12 bases. V was pared by 3 bases and J by 7 bases, with 6 bases of the junction left unmatched. Per the germline V gene, CDR1 is LNHDA and CDR2 is SQIVND (reference sequence). The CDR3 is 16 residues long. The CDR3 DNA reads TGTGCCAGTAGTATTTGGGACAGGGGGCTTGGCGGGGAGCTGTTTTTT. It codes for CASSIWDRGLGGELFF.